The sequence of this T cell receptor (beta chain) was determined in a study of cytomegalovirus exposure and HLA in healthy donors. Findings and limits, study-wide: Reports showed the classifier diagnosing cytomegalovirus status with high specificity and sensitivity.

CDR3 length: 13 residues. Germline V gene sequence: CDR1 ENHRY, CDR2 SYGVKD. With 0 bases removed from V and 6 bases from J, the gap between germline ends came to 5 bases. Amplification used 60 Vbeta primers and 13 Jbeta primers. The protocol was immunoSEQ multiplex PCR, while the TCRdb copy is restricted to in-frame clones and leaves out a portion. The table lists approximately 110,000 clones, about four fifths of them singletons. A remark on this clone: The antigen is undetermined.

The chain links TRBV10-3 to TRBJ1-4; D remains ambiguous. The sample comprised PBMCs. The TCR originated in a woman aged 25 to 39 in good health and CMV-seronegative. CDR3 bases: TGTGCCATCAGTGAGTCGAGGGATGAAAAACTGTTTTTT. Translated, it gives CAISESRDEKLFF.